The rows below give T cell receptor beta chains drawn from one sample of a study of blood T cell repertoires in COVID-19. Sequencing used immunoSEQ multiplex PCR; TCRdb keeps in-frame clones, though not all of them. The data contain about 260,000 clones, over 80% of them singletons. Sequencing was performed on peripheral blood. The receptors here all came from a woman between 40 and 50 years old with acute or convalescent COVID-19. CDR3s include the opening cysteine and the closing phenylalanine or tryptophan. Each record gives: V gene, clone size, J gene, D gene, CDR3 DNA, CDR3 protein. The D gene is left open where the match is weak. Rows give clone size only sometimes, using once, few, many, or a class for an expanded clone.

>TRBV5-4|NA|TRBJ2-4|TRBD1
TGTGCCAGCAGCTTGGGACAGGGATTAGCCAAAAACATTCAGTACTTC
CASSLGQGLAKNIQYF
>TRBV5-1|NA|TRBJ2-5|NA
TGCGCCAGCAGCCATGACAGGCCCCAAGAGACCCAGTACTTC
CASSHDRPQETQYF
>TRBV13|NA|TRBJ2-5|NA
TGTGCCAGCAGCTTAGGCCTAGGGGTACTCGAGACCCAGTACTTC
CASSLGLGVLETQYF
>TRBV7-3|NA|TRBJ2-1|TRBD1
TGTGCCAGCAGCTGGGGACAGGGAAGCTACAATGAGCAGTTCTTC
CASSWGQGSYNEQFF
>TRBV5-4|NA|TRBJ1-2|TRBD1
TGTGCCAGCAGCCTGGCGGGACAGCAATATGGCTACACCTTC
CASSLAGQQYGYTF
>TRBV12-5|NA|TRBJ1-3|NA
TGTGCTAGTGGTTTGGCTTTTGGAAACACCATATATTTT
CASGLAFGNTIYF
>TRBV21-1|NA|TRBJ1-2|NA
TGTGCCAGCAGCGCGGTTTGTGACGGCGGAAGCTATGGCTACACCTTC
CASSAVCDGGSYGYTF
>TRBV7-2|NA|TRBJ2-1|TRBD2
TGTGCCAGCAGCTTAGGGATAGCGGGGGCGGGGGATGAGCAGTTCTTC
CASSLGIAGAGDEQFF
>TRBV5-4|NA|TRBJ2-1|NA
TGTGCCAGCACCGGGGTTAATGAGCAGTTCTTC
CASTGVNEQFF
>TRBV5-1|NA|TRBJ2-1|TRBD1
TGCGCCAGCAGCTTTGGACAGGCCAGCAATGAGCAGTTCTTC
CASSFGQASNEQFF
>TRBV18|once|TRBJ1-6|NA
TGTGCCAGCTCACGGGGCGAAGATTCACCCCTCCACTTT
CASSRGEDSPLHF
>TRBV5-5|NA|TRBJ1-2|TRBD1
TGTGCCAGCACCGGGGGACAGCTCTATGGCTACACCTTC
CASTGGQLYGYTF
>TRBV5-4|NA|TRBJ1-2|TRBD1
TGTGCCAGCTCAGCTTTCGACAGGGGAGCCTATGGCTACACCTTC
CASSAFDRGAYGYTF
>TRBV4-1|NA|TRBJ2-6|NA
TGCGCCAGCAGCCAACTTACAGGGCCTATCCCCTCTGGGGCCAACGTCCTGACTTTC
CASSQLTGPIPSGANVLTF
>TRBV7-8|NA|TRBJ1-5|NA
TGTGCCAGCAGCTCCAGGGTTTGGGGCAATCAGCCCCAGCATTTT
CASSSRVWGNQPQHF
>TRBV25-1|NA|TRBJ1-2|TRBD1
TGTGCCAGCAACTCCAGAGTGGGACAGGGGGCAGTTGGCTACACCTTC
CASNSRVGQGAVGYTF
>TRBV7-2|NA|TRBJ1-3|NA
TGTGCCAGCAGCTTAGCCGTGGGCGGACACTCTGGAAACACCATATATTTT
CASSLAVGGHSGNTIYF
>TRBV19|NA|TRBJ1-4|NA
TGTGCCAGTAGTAGGGAGCCCCGAGGGTTCTCGACTAATGAAAAACTGTTTTTT
CASSREPRGFSTNEKLFF
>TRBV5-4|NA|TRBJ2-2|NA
TGTGCCAGCAGCCTCGAGACAGAAACCTTCTCAAACACCGGGGAGCTGTTTTTT
CASSLETETFSNTGELFF
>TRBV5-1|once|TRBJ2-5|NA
TGCGCCAGCAGCTTGGCCCAGTTACAAGAGACCCAGTACTTC
CASSLAQLQETQYF
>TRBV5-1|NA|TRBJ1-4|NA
TGCGCCAGCAGCAGAGGACAGATCGCAACTAATGAAAAACTGTTTTTT
CASSRGQIATNEKLFF
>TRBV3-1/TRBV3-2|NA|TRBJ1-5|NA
TGTGCCAGCAGCCAAGGAGGTTCAAGGAATCAGCCCCAGCATTTT
CASSQGGSRNQPQHF
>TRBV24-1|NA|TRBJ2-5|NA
TGTGCCACCAGTGATTCAGCGTTCGACGGGACACAAGAGACCCAGTACTTC
CATSDSAFDGTQETQYF
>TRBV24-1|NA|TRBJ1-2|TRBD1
TGTGCCACCAGTGATTCGGACAGGAATCGAGCAGGGGGCTACACCTTC
CATSDSDRNRAGGYTF
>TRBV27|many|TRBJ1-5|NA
TGTGCCAGCAGTCGCGGCAATCAGCCCCAGCATTTT
CASSRGNQPQHF
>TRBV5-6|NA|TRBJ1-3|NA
TGTGCCAGCAGCCGTTCGGGGGGATCTGGAAACACCATATATTTT
CASSRSGGSGNTIYF
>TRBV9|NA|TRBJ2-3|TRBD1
TGTGCCAGCAGCCGGACAGGGGGAGCAGATACGCAGTATTTT
CASSRTGGADTQYF
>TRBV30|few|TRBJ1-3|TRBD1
TGTGCCTGGACAGGGGGTCTCTCTGGAAACACCATATATTTT
CAWTGGLSGNTIYF
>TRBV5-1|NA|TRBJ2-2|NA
TGCGCCAGCAGCTTGGCCAGGGATACCGGGGAGCTGTTTTTT
CASSLARDTGELFF
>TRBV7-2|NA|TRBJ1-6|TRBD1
TGTGCCAGCAGCTCGCTGGGGGGACAGCGTAATTCACCCCTCCACTTT
CASSSLGGQRNSPLHF
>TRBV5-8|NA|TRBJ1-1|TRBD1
TGTGCCAGCAGCTTGGGGGACAGGGCCAACACTGAAGCTTTCTTT
CASSLGDRANTEAFF
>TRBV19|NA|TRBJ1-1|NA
TGTGCCAGTAGGGTCAGCACTGAAGCTTTCTTT
CASRVSTEAFF
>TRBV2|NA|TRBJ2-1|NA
TGTGCCAGCAGACTAGTCTCCTACAATGAGCAGTTCTTC
CASRLVSYNEQFF
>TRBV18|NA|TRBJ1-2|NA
TGTGCCAGCTCACCACTCCCCGGGAGGGACTATGGCTACACCTTC
CASSPLPGRDYGYTF
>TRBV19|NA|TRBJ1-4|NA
TGTGCCAGTAGTATAGACAGAACCTCCATATCCACCTCTAATGAAAAACTGTTTTTT
CASSIDRTSISTSNEKLFF
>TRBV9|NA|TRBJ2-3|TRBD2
TGTGCCAGCAGCGCGACTAGCGGGGAACGCACAGATACGCAGTATTTT
CASSATSGERTDTQYF
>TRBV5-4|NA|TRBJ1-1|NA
TGTGCCAGCAGCGGGGGGACTGTGAACACTGAAGCTTTCTTT
CASSGGTVNTEAFF
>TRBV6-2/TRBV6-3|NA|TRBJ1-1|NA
TGTGCCAGCAGTTACCAGGGAAGGGTGGGAACTGAAGCTTTCTTT
CASSYQGRVGTEAFF
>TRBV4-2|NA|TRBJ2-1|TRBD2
TGTGCCAGCAGCCAGTTAAGCGGGGGGAATTCCTACAATGAGCAGTTCTTC
CASSQLSGGNSYNEQFF
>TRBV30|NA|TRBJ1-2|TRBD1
TGTGCCTGGAGGGGGACAGGGGTTAACTATGGCTACACCTTC
CAWRGTGVNYGYTF
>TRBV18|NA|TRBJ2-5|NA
TGTGCCAGCTCACCAAGCCTAGCGCAAGAGACCCAGTACTTC
CASSPSLAQETQYF